Following are 20 T cell receptor beta chains from one sample sequenced in a study of CD8 T cells in Susac syndrome. Random hexamers were used to reverse transcribe an amount of about 0.45 to 1 ug RNA. TCRdb processed the immunoSEQ multiplex PCR reads anew with MiXCR; each CDR3 protein has one entry. The sample lists about 85,000 distinct CDR3 sequences; just under 95% were seen once. Sequenced input: CD8+ T cells from PBMCs. These receptors all come from a human donor with Susac syndrome.

This clonotype appeared a single time. The chain carries TRBV20-1 and TRBJ1-2; tentatively, D is TRBD1 (5 bases). The V and J ends lost 0 bases and 1 base respectively, with 12 bases between them. This CDR3 is built from 15 residues. Germline V gene data show CDR1 as DFQATT and CDR2 as SNEGSKA (reference sequence). The CDR3 sequence is CSARDVGDNNYGYTF. In DNA, the CDR3 is TGCAGTGCTAGAGATGTAGGGGATAATAACTATGGCTACACCTTC.

V and J are TRBV2 and TRBJ2-3, with TRBD1 matching 7 bases. The CDR3 spans 14 residues. Trimming cost V 6 bases and J 4 bases; bases outside gene matches: 7. Germline CDR1 and CDR2: SNHLY and FYNNEI. CDR3 protein: CASRDTGVPDTQYF. The CDR3 DNA reads as TGTGCCAGCAGAGATACAGGGGTCCCAGATACGCAGTATTTT. Combining the CDR3 with reference TRBV2 and TRBJ2-3 gives the whole variable domain EPEVTQTPSHQVTQMGQEVILRCVPISNHLYFYWYRQILGQKVEFLVSFYNNEISEKSEIFDDQFSVERPDGSNFTLKIRSTKLEDSAMYFCASRDTGVPDTQYFGPGTRLTVL.

This sequence joins TRBV7-6 and TRBJ2-7; perhaps TRBD1 as D (6 bases). Deletions cut 3 bases from V and 1 base from J, with 13 bases between. This CDR3 is 15 amino acids long. Germline V CDR1 and CDR2: SGHVS, FNYEAQ. The CDR3 DNA sequence: TGTGCCAGCAGCTTGTTAGCAGGGGAGTCCTACGAGCAGTACTTC. It is translated as CASSLLAGESYEQYF.

This rearrangement joins TRBV4-1 to TRBJ2-1, with 9 bases matching TRBD2. There are 12 residues in the CDR3. Germline CDR1 MGHRA, CDR2 YSYEKL. Trimming took 6 bases from V and 10 from J; bases not matched to a gene: 4. The CDR3, as DNA: TGCGCCAGCAGTTTTCTAGCGGGAGAGCAGTTCTTC. Translation gives CASSFLAGEQFF.

The rearrangement links TRBV12-3 or TRBV12-4 to TRBJ2-4; D perhaps matches TRBD2 (5 bases). The length of the CDR3 is 12 residues. V gave up 9 bases and J gave up 3 bases, with 9 bases separating them. The CDR3 sequence: CASYGIKNIQYF. The CDR3, as DNA: TGTGCCAGTTACGGGATCAAAAACATTCAGTACTTC.

The J gene is TRBJ1-1, the V gene TRBV12-3 or TRBV12-4, with 8 bases identical to TRBD1. The CDR3 spans 14 residues. The V segment lost 3 bases and the J segment 6 bases; nucleotides outside the gene matches: 6. CDR3 in DNA: TGTGCCAGCAGTTTTACAGGGGGAATTTCTGAAGCTTTCTTT. Amino acid sequence: CASSFTGGISEAFF.

The J gene is TRBJ2-7, the V gene TRBV5-5; 10 nucleotides align to TRBD1. The length of the CDR3 is 15 residues. The trim removed 5 bases at V and 4 bases at J, leaving 9 bases unmatched. The germline CDR1 and CDR2 sequences are SGHKS and YYEKEE (reference sequence). The CDR3 nucleotides read TGTGCCAGCAGTCAGGACAGGGGGGACATGTACGAGCAGTACTTC. Its translation: CASSQDRGDMYEQYF. Full variable domain (missing parts from reference TRBV5-5 and TRBJ2-7): DAGVTQSPTHLIKTRGQQVTLRCSPISGHKSVSWYQQVLGQGPQFIFQYYEKEERGRGNFPDRFSARQFPNYSSELNVNALLLGDSALYLCASSQDRGDMYEQYFGPGTRLTVT.

V gene TRBV4-2 combines with J gene TRBJ2-1; 10 bases line up with TRBD2. The germline V gene encodes CDR1 LGHNA and CDR2 YNFKEQ. CDR3 size: 13 residues. After removal of 4 bases from V and 8 bases from J, the junction contained 2 bases not matched to a gene. The CDR3 nucleotides are TGTGCCAGCAGCCGCGGGACTAGCGATGAGCAGTTCTTC. Its translation: CASSRGTSDEQFF.

This clonotype was observed a single time. The genes are TRBV4-1 and TRBJ2-2, with D hard to call. The V gene lost 1 base and the J gene lost 3 bases, with 9 bases spanning the gap. This CDR3 has 15 residues. Germline V lookup: CDR1 MGHRA, CDR2 YSYEKL. In DNA, the CDR3 is TGCGCCAGCAGCCAAGTTGTTCCAGACACCGGGGAGCTGTTTTTT. It is translated as CASSQVVPDTGELFF.

This chain connects TRBV15 to TRBJ1-2, with D perhaps matching TRBD1 (6 bases). Germline lookup yields CDR1 LNHNV and CDR2 YYDKDF (reference sequence). V was clipped by 4 bases and J by 3 bases, with 21 bases between them. This CDR3 spans 17 amino acids. This CDR3 reads CATSTRIMGARDYGYTF. CDR3 sequence (DNA): TGTGCCACCAGCACCCGTATCATGGGGGCGCGGGACTATGGCTACACCTTC.

The V gene is TRBV30, the J gene TRBJ2-6, with D perhaps TRBD2 (7 bases). Germline V CDR1 and CDR2: GTSNPN, SVGIG (reference sequence). The CDR3 has 16 residues. The germline V and J ends were trimmed by 7 bases and 0 bases, with 16 bases remaining between them. CDR3 coding DNA: TGTGCCTCGGAGGGGGGGACTGTCTCTGGGGCCAACGTCCTGACTTTC. Translation gives CASEGGTVSGANVLTF.

This chain links TRBV7-6 with TRBJ2-1, with D perhaps TRBD2 (6 bases). The CDR3 is 15 amino acids. V lost 4 bases to trimming and J lost 9 bases, with 19 bases between them. Per the germline V gene, CDR1 is SGHVS and CDR2 is FNYEAQ. The CDR3 DNA is TGTGCCAGCAGCTCCGGGACTGAGGTGTGGGGTGAGCAGTTCTTC. This translates into CASSSGTEVWGEQFF.

J is TRBJ1-1 and V is TRBV5-1; possibly TRBD1 for D (5 bases). The germline CDR1 and CDR2 sequences are SGHRS and YFSETQ. V gave up 0 bases and J gave up 2 bases, with 8 bases separating them. The CDR3 has 14 amino acids. The CDR3 spells CASSLETVNTEAFF. The CDR3 DNA reads as TGCGCCAGCAGCTTGGAGACAGTTAACACTGAAGCTTTCTTT.

This chain joins TRBV19 and TRBJ2-1; 8 positions agree with TRBD1. The CDR3 extends over 13 amino acids. Germline-derived CDR1 and CDR2 are LNHDA and SQIVND (reference sequence). With 11 bases clipped from V and 2 bases from J, the junction kept 5 bases outside the gene matches. The CDR3 DNA follows: TGTGCCTCAGGGGGCGTTCCCTACAATGAGCAGTTCTTC. Its translation: CASGGVPYNEQFF.

This chain joins TRBV9 and TRBJ2-1; tentative D call: TRBD2 (6 bases). Trimming pared 1 base from V and 0 bases from J, leaving 8 bases between. The CDR3 spans 15 residues. Per germline, CDR1 SGDLS and CDR2 YYNGEE. In DNA, the CDR3 is TGTGCCAGCAGCGTACGGGGGTCCTCCTACAATGAGCAGTTCTTC. It yields the protein CASSVRGSSYNEQFF.

This chain uses TRBV6-5 with TRBJ2-7; the D gene is possibly TRBD1 (5 bases). The ends were cut back, 4 bases at V and 6 bases at J, with 19 bases in the middle. Germline lookup yields CDR1 MNHEY and CDR2 SVGAGI. This CDR3 is built from 15 residues. As DNA, the CDR3 is TGTGCCAGCAGTTCCAGAATTCAGGGATTTGGCGAGCAGTACTTC. Translation gives CASSSRIQGFGEQYF.

The J gene is TRBJ2-5, the V gene TRBV6-1, with 8 positions matching TRBD1. There are 15 residues in the CDR3. CDR1 MNHNS and CDR2 SASEGT come from the germline V gene. The J segment lost 5 bases and the V segment lost 1 base, leaving 6 bases of the junction unmatched. Here the CDR3 reads CASSEGDRTTETQYF. The CDR3 DNA reads as TGTGCCAGCAGTGAAGGGGACAGGACCACGGAGACCCAGTACTTC.

The rearrangement joins TRBV2 to TRBJ2-3, with D perhaps TRBD2 (6 bases). The ends were cut back, 6 bases at V and 0 bases at J, with 19 bases in the middle. The germline CDR1 and CDR2 sequences are SNHLY and FYNNEI. The CDR3 is made up of 17 amino acids. DNA of the CDR3: TGTGCCAGCAGCCCCGAAGGAGGGACGGTTAGCACAGATACGCAGTATTTT. Protein sequence: CASSPEGGTVSTDTQYF. Supplemented by reference TRBV2 and TRBJ2-3, the full variable domain reads EPEVTQTPSHQVTQMGQEVILRCVPISNHLYFYWYRQILGQKVEFLVSFYNNEISEKSEIFDDQFSVERPDGSNFTLKIRSTKLEDSAMYFCASSPEGGTVSTDTQYFGPGTRLTVL.

The CDR3 reads CATSRAGGYNEQFF. CDR3 DNA sequence: TGTGCCACCAGCAGAGCCGGGGGTTACAATGAGCAGTTCTTC. J is TRBJ2-1 and V is TRBV15; tentatively, D is TRBD2 (6 bases). The CDR3 has 14 amino acids. Germline V gene sequence: CDR1 LNHNV, CDR2 YYDKDF (reference sequence). Trimming cost V 1 base and J 4 bases, with 8 bases left between them.

The chain recombines TRBV29-1 with TRBJ1-2, with a possible D match to TRBD1 (5 bases). Trimming left V 4 bases short and J 4 bases short, with 19 bases between. Per germline, CDR1 SQVTM and CDR2 ANQGSEA. This CDR3 has 15 residues. The CDR3 region is CSVAQVVGESYGYTF. In DNA, the CDR3 is TGCAGCGTTGCCCAAGTCGTGGGGGAGAGCTATGGCTACACCTTC.